The source of this T cell receptor (beta chain) is a study of identical twins (dated by TCRdb to about 2016). Notes on the research overall: TCR alpha and beta repertoires from monozygotic twins, unrelated adults of various ages and cord blood were deep-sequenced to test whether fetal clonotypes persist. To rule out contamination, replicate twin experiments were performed at different times with different library preparation protocols. What the work shows at the level of the full study, not this receptor alone: In beta out-of-frame sequences, excess twin sharing was weaker, because having fewer shared sequences lowered the signal-to-noise ratio. Because the same donors could not be followed over many years, the conclusions relied on cross-sectional statistical analysis. Fewer insertions were carried by abundant cord blood beta clonotypes; a weaker similar trend was observed in young adult naive repertoires, while no such trend was observed in memory repertoires. In monozygotic twins, out-of-frame TCR alpha sharing was systematically underestimated by recombination models, although the models agreed with sharing between unrelated individuals. Compared with coincidental sharing between unrelated individuals, out-of-frame TCR alpha sequences shared between twins showed an excess of sequences with low generation probability. Invariant T cells such as MAIT and iNKT could partly confound zero-insertion analyses, although diverse VJ usage argued against such confounding for most clonotypes.

The library was generated by 5' RACE. Sequencing was carried out with an Illumina HiSeq 2000. Template switching introduced a universal primer binding site; the final cDNA contained a unique molecular identifier, enabling accurate counting of TCR cDNA molecules. Specific primers in the conserved constant-segment region were used to synthesize first-strand cDNA for TCR alpha and beta chains. To control for contamination, each cDNA library was double barcoded with a SMART-Mk sample barcode plus Illumina barcodes. TruSeq adapter sequences and Illumina sample barcodes were added in two successive PCR steps. The TCR alpha and beta cDNA libraries were sequenced on the Illumina HiSeq platform using custom primers. The authors' pipeline ran thus. MiGEC processed the raw reads to extract unique molecular identifiers, while MiXCR was used to determine the CDR3 positions. For each individual, recombination models were inferred using an EM algorithm with the repgenHMM and IGoR tools. The tcR package in R was used for shared clonotype analysis, with sharing normalized by the product of cloneset sizes. Out-of-frame nonproductive sequences were analyzed to study raw recombination free of thymic and clonal selection effects. TCRdb reprocessing: public reads trimmed at Q25 with fastp, clones called with MiXCR, in-frame beta chains kept. Rows matching on CDR3 protein sequence are summarized as one entry with the most common DNA and genes. What appears here as the V and J calls and clone size reflects TCRdb's work, not the paper's. The table for this sample lists about 340,000 distinct CDR3 sequences; 12% of them were counted only once. Approximately 7.9% of the sample lies in the top ten.

A note on this clonotype: Its antigen is currently not known. Base-call qualities are not available, and no considerably larger clone is one nucleotide away.

Only healthy Caucasian donors were included. Three pairs of female monozygotic twins, all aged roughly 18 to 29 years, were included in the twin cohort. CD4+ and CD8+ T cell populations were isolated with positive isolation kits from Invitrogen. This sample was shared with a second study, whose subject was yellow fever vaccine responses in identical twins. The second study also describes: According to the authors, in identical twins the way T cells responded to vaccination appeared partly convergent and partly personalized. In identical twins, the study followed T cell clones that responded to the vaccine with precision.

This TCR was recovered from a woman between 18 and 30 years old in good health. Source material: CD8+ T cells sorted from blood.

The CDR3 region has the sequence CASSGTSGGMNTGELFF. The nucleotide sequence reads as follows: TGTGCCAGCAGCGGGACTAGCGGGGGCATGAACACCGGGGAGCTGTTTTTT. This chain is built from TRBV2 and TRBJ2-2, with 14 junctional bases fitting TRBD2. The CDR1 and CDR2 encoded by the germline V gene are SNHLY and FYNNEI. The CDR3 contains 17 residues, cysteine and phenylalanine counted. Of all the DNA, just the CDR3 is kept, 51 bases in frame from base 1. Relative to germline, V is missing 6 bases and J is missing 1 base, with 4 bases of the junction outside any gene match. The CDR3 plus the reference TRBV2 and TRBJ2-2 genes for the other parts give the full variable domain: EPEVTQTPSHQVTQMGQEVILRCVPISNHLYFYWYRQILGQKVEFLVSFYNNEISEKSEIFDDQFSVERPDGSNFTLKIRSTKLEDSAMYFCASSGTSGGMNTGELFFGEGSRLTVL.